This T cell receptor (beta chain) was recovered during a study of T cell clonotyping in hematopoietic cell transplantation. As concerns this clone: Its antigen is still unknown.

After removal of 8 bases from V and 1 base from J, the junction contained 4 bases not matched to a gene. CDR1 ENHRY and CDR2 SYGVKD come from the germline V gene. This CDR3 has 13 amino acids. This table comes from immunoSEQ multiplex PCR, and its TCRdb copy is limited to in-frame clones, with some not included. The sample contains 13,000 to 15,000 clones, about three fifths of which appear only once. Study-level points and caveats: Few recipient clonotypes overlapped donors; over 95% were de novo at given depth.

The V and J genes are TRBV10-3 and TRBJ1-2; 7 nucleotides agree with TRBD1. The receptor comes from a human donor who either received an allogeneic hematopoietic cell transplant for a myeloid malignancy or was a related donor (not recorded which). Some clones in this sample may be carry-over from other donors' samples. Specimen: PBMCs. CDR3 amino acids: CAIQQGGNYGYTF. The CDR3 nucleotides read TGTGCCATCCAGCAGGGGGGTAACTATGGCTACACCTTC.